This TCR beta chain is from a study of T cell responses to AZD1222 COVID-19 vaccine. Overall study findings and caveats: The donor cohort was predominantly white British with a female majority, and clonal diversity may have been underestimated. Two AZD1222 administrations were followed by greater Spike-specific TCR breadth and depth.

Recipients boosted at about 4 weeks or about 12 weeks are pooled. Remarks on this clone: The antigen remains undetermined.

CDR3 size: 14 residues. The V gene lost 6 bases and the J gene lost 8 bases, with 16 bases spanning the gap. Germline assignment: CDR1 MNHNY and CDR2 SVGAGI (reference sequence). Some clones are missing from TCRdb's copy, which holds only in-frame ones; the method was immunoSEQ multiplex PCR. The sample contains some 78,000 clones, 83% of which appear only once. The genes are TRBV6-6 and TRBJ1-4; D is unclear. This specimen was peripheral blood, taken 28 days after the second AZD1222 dose. The TCR comes from an adult who received the AZD1222 COVID-19 vaccine. CDR3 coding DNA: TGTGCCAGCAGCCCGGGGTGGGAGCGAGAAAAACTGTTTTTT. This sequence encodes CASSPGWEREKLFF.